These T cell receptor beta chains were read from a single sample in a study of siplizumab effects on memory and regulatory T cells. TCRdb's copy holds only in-frame clones and misses some; the assay was immunoSEQ multiplex PCR. The table lists some 97,000 clones, approximately 94% of them singletons, with approximately 1.4% in the top ten. The material sequenced was non-Treg CD4+ T cells sorted from blood. All receptors come from a human donor in good health. The CDR3 runs from the conserved cysteine through the conserved F or W. Each record gives: clone size, V gene, J gene, D gene, CDR3 DNA, CDR3 protein. A D gene is named only where the DNA matches it firmly. The size field is filled for only some rows; it gives once, few, many or a size class.

>-|TRBV5-1|TRBJ2-5|TRBD1
TGCGCCAGCAGGGAGCGGACAGGGAGTCAAGAGACCCAGTACTTC
CASRERTGSQETQYF
>-|TRBV6-6|TRBJ2-5|TRBD2
TGTGCCAGCAAGGCTAGCGGCGGCGGGACAGAGACCCAGTACTTC
CASKASGGGTETQYF
>-|TRBV10-3|TRBJ2-7|TRBD2
TGTGCCATCAGTGACGGGACTAGCGGGAGCTACGAGCAGTACTTC
CAISDGTSGSYEQYF
>-|TRBV20-1|TRBJ2-5|-
TGCAGTGCCAGCAATGGGGAGACCCAGTACTTC
CSASNGETQYF
>-|TRBV28|TRBJ2-7|-
TGTGCCAGCAGTTTGGGACTCCCCAACGAGCAGTACTTC
CASSLGLPNEQYF
>once|TRBV9|TRBJ2-1|TRBD1
TGTGCCAGCAGCCCCGGGACAGGGGAGCAGTTCTTC
CASSPGTGEQFF
>few|TRBV11-2|TRBJ2-3|TRBD2
TGTGCCAGCAGCTTTGGTACAGCGGGAACCGATACGCAGTATTTT
CASSFGTAGTDTQYF
>-|TRBV19|TRBJ1-5|-
TGTGCCAGCGAATCACTCACACTCGACAGGCCCCAGCATTTT
CASESLTLDRPQHF
>-|TRBV18|TRBJ2-1|-
TGTGCCAGCTCACCTAGGACGGATTACAATGAGCAGTTCTTC
CASSPRTDYNEQFF
>once|TRBV21-1|TRBJ1-5|-
TGTGCCAGCAGAAACAGAGGCAGACGCTCTAGCTCTTATAGCAATCAGCCCCAGCATTTT
CASRNRGRRSSSYSNQPQHF
>-|TRBV27|TRBJ1-4|-
TGTGCCAGCCGTTTCCTGGGGCCAACTAATGAAAAACTGTTTTTT
CASRFLGPTNEKLFF
>-|TRBV7-9|TRBJ1-2|TRBD1
TGTGCCAGCAGCTTAACCGACTACCCGGGACAGATTAACTATGGCTACACCTTC
CASSLTDYPGQINYGYTF
>-|TRBV15|TRBJ2-1|TRBD2
TGTGCCACCAGCAGTACAGCGGGAGCTTACAATGAGCAGTTCTTC
CATSSTAGAYNEQFF
>-|TRBV7-8|TRBJ1-3|-
TGTGCCAGCAGCCCAGAACAGGGCCCCTCGGTAAACACCATATATTTT
CASSPEQGPSVNTIYF
>-|TRBV7-2|TRBJ1-1|-
TGTGCCAGCAGCTCCCGTTTCACTGAAGCTTTCTTT
CASSSRFTEAFF
>once|TRBV19|TRBJ2-1|TRBD2
TGTGCCAGTAGTACGAATCGACTAGCGGGAGGGTCCTACAATGAGCAGTTCTTC
CASSTNRLAGGSYNEQFF
>once|TRBV4-1|TRBJ2-2|-
TGCGCCAGCAGCCAAGGCCTCGGTGGGACCCACACCGGGGAGCTGTTTTTT
CASSQGLGGTHTGELFF
>-|TRBV5-1|TRBJ1-6|-
TGCGCCAGCAGCTTGGACGATTTTAATTCACCCCTCCACTTT
CASSLDDFNSPLHF
>-|TRBV5-1|TRBJ2-1|TRBD2
TGTGCCAGCAGCTTAGTAAGCGGGAGCAATGAGCAGTTCTTC
CASSLVSGSNEQFF
>-|TRBV15|TRBJ1-5|TRBD1
TGTGCCACCAGCAGAGAGGGACAGGGGCGCAATCAGCCCCAGCATTTT
CATSREGQGRNQPQHF
>-|TRBV11-2|TRBJ2-1|TRBD2
TGTGCCAGCAGCTCACCGGGACTAGTTTCATTCCAGGAGTTCTTC
CASSSPGLVSFQEFF
>-|TRBV6-5|TRBJ1-5|-
TGTGCCAGCAGTTACCGGGAGAGCAATCAGCCCCAGCATTTT
CASSYRESNQPQHF
>-|TRBV19|TRBJ2-2|-
TGTGCCAGTGGCCGGGGAGAATTCACCGGGGAGCTGTTTTTT
CASGRGEFTGELFF
>-|TRBV5-1|TRBJ2-5|-
TGCGCCAGCAGCTCGCTTGGGGGGAACCAAGAGACCCAGTACTTC
CASSSLGGNQETQYF
>-|TRBV6-4|TRBJ2-2|TRBD2
TGTGCCAGCAGTGACTTCGCGGGAGGGAACACCGGGGAGCTGTTTTTT
CASSDFAGGNTGELFF
>few|TRBV11-2|TRBJ1-2|-
TGTGCCAGCAGTCCAGGACGGAGGGAGGGCTACACCTTC
CASSPGRREGYTF
>-|TRBV5-1|TRBJ2-3|-
TGCGCCAGCAGCTTGGCCTTGAGTACAGATACGCAGTATTTT
CASSLALSTDTQYF
>-|TRBV2|TRBJ1-2|-
TGTGCCAGCAGCCAAGGGGAAAACTATGGCTACACCTTC
CASSQGENYGYTF
>-|TRBV29-1|TRBJ2-7|TRBD2
TGCAGCGTTTCCGGGGGGAACTACGAGCAGTACTTC
CSVSGGNYEQYF
>-|TRBV6-4|TRBJ2-7|-
TGTGCCAGCAGTGTTGGACAGATTCTCTACGAGCAGTACTTC
CASSVGQILYEQYF
>-|TRBV7-3|TRBJ1-2|-
TGTGCCAGCAGCTTAGGCCGCGCGGGCAAAGCAGGCTACACCTTC
CASSLGRAGKAGYTF
>few|TRBV5-4|TRBJ1-3|-
TGTGCCAGCAGCGCGGTCGGAGGAAACACCATATATTTT
CASSAVGGNTIYF
>-|TRBV19|TRBJ2-4|TRBD1
TGTGCCAGTAGATCCGGGACAGGAAAAAACATTCAGTACTTC
CASRSGTGKNIQYF
>-|TRBV5-1|TRBJ2-3|-
TGCGCCAGCAGCCCCAGGACCAGCATAAGCACAGATACGCAGTATTTT
CASSPRTSISTDTQYF
>-|TRBV6-4|TRBJ2-1|-
TGTGCCAGCAGTGAATACACAGGGTTTGAGCAGTTCTTC
CASSEYTGFEQFF
>-|TRBV6-5|TRBJ1-2|TRBD1
TGTGCCAGCAGTTACGGAGGGGGCAGTCCTTTCGATGGCTACACCTTC
CASSYGGGSPFDGYTF
>-|TRBV15|TRBJ2-1|TRBD1
TGTGCCACCAGCAGAGGGGGGCAGGGGGCGCCTAATGAGCAGTTCTTC
CATSRGGQGAPNEQFF
>few|TRBV29-1|TRBJ1-1|-
TGCAGCGTTGATCCTGACACTGAAGCTTTCTTT
CSVDPDTEAFF
>-|TRBV6-5|TRBJ2-7|-
TGTGCCAGCAGTCCAGGCTTATACTACGAGCAGTACTTC
CASSPGLYYEQYF
>-|TRBV11-3|TRBJ2-7|TRBD2
TGTGCCAGCAGCTTATCGGGGACTAGCGGTTACGAGCAGTACTTC
CASSLSGTSGYEQYF
>-|TRBV6-1|TRBJ2-7|-
TGTGCCAGCTCCACGACAGTTACTATCTCCTACGAGCAGTACTTC
CASSTTVTISYEQYF
>-|TRBV7-3|TRBJ2-2|TRBD2
TGTGCCAGCAGCAGAGGGACTAGCGGGACCACCGGGGAGCTGTTTTTT
CASSRGTSGTTGELFF
>-|TRBV23-1|TRBJ2-7|-
TGCGCCAGCAGGCGGCCCCGCAACTCCTACGAGCAGTACTTC
CASRRPRNSYEQYF
>-|TRBV18|TRBJ2-3|-
TGTGCCAGCTCACCATCATCAGGTGGACTACCTGGACCAGATACGCAGTATTTT
CASSPSSGGLPGPDTQYF
>-|TRBV18|TRBJ2-6|TRBD1
TGTGCCAGCTCACCGACAGGGTCCGGGGCCAACGTCCTGACTTTC
CASSPTGSGANVLTF
>-|TRBV2|TRBJ2-4|-
TGTGCCACTCGAGTTCGCCGGGACACCCACAAAAACATTCAGTACTTC
CATRVRRDTHKNIQYF
>-|TRBV27|TRBJ2-2|-
TGTGCCAGCAGTTCGACGACTACAACGAACACCGGGGAGCTGTTTTTT
CASSSTTTTNTGELFF
>-|TRBV5-4|TRBJ2-7|TRBD1
TGTGCCAGCAGGTCGACAGGGCGCGAGCAGTACTTC
CASRSTGREQYF
>once|TRBV5-1|TRBJ1-2|TRBD1
TGCGCCAGCAGCCTAGGACAGGGGGCGCATGGCTACACCTTC
CASSLGQGAHGYTF
>once|TRBV28|TRBJ1-1|-
TGTGCCAGCAGTACCCGGGGGAGGGTTACTGAAGCTTTCTTT
CASSTRGRVTEAFF